The 19 T cell receptor beta chains in this list originate from one sample, sequenced in a study of CD8+CD57+ T cells in acquired aplastic anemia. The use of genomic DNA as template underpinned the TCR beta VDJ and CDR3 profiling. TCRdb re-called the reads with MiXCR, one entry per CDR3 protein. The repertoire holds 190,000 or so distinct CDR3 sequences, approximately 48% seen once, with 1.8% in the top ten. By flow cytometry, patients selected for sequencing had shown an expansion of CD8+CD57+ cells. Input material: sorted CD4+, CD8+, or CD8+CD57+ T cells (not recorded which) from PBMCs. All receptors come from a human donor with aplastic anemia.

The chain combines TRBV5-6 with TRBJ1-5; tentatively, D is TRBD1 (5 bases). This CDR3 spans 16 amino acids. CDR1 is SGHDT and CDR2 is YYEEEE in the germline V gene. Trimming pared 0 bases from V and 0 bases from J, leaving 10 bases between. CDR3 nucleotide sequence: TGTGCCAGCAGCTTGGGGGGCCGAAATAGCAATCAGCCCCAGCATTTT. This encodes CASSLGGRNSNQPQHF.

In this sample, this clonotype turned up a few times. V gene TRBV6-2 or TRBV6-3 combines with J gene TRBJ2-5, with 7 bases matching TRBD1. After removal of 4 bases from V and 5 bases from J, the junction contained 25 bases not matched to a gene. Per the germline V gene, CDR1 is MNHEY and CDR2 is SVGEGT. CDR3 size: 20 residues. CDR3 region: CASSSHAPPPRQGFEETQYF. DNA for the CDR3: TGTGCCAGCAGTTCTCACGCCCCCCCTCCCCGACAGGGATTTGAGGAGACCCAGTACTTC.

This sequence joins TRBV20-1 and TRBJ1-6; D ambiguous. Germline loops: CDR1 DFQATT, CDR2 SNEGSKA (reference sequence). This CDR3 contains 11 residues. The V gene lost 1 base and the J gene lost 18 bases, with 13 bases spanning the gap. Here the CDR3 DNA reads TGCAGTGCTAGAGCGGACCCTGTCTCCCACTTT. Protein: CSARADPVSHF.

The table lists this clonotype with many counts. The chain combines TRBV20-1 with TRBJ1-5; D unresolved. With 3 bases removed from V and 0 bases from J, the gap between germline ends came to 9 bases. CDR1 DFQATT and CDR2 SNEGSKA come from the germline V gene (reference sequence). The CDR3 runs 14 residues. In DNA form, the CDR3 reads TGCAGTGCTAGCAGGTTATATAGCAATCAGCCCCAGCATTTT. It codes for CSASRLYSNQPQHF.

This clonotype was counted many times. Here the CDR3 reads CSVVGVEQYF. CDR3 coding DNA: TGCAGCGTAGTAGGGGTGGAGCAGTACTTC. This chain joins TRBV29-1 and TRBJ2-7; possibly TRBD1 for D (5 bases). The V gene's germline CDR1 is SQVTM and CDR2 ANQGSEA. The CDR3 length is 10 residues. V shed 6 bases and J shed 7 bases, with 10 bases lying between them.

The genes are TRBV20-1 and TRBJ2-7; 13 bases align to TRBD2. The length of the CDR3 is 15 residues. Germline values: CDR1 DFQATT, CDR2 SNEGSKA (reference sequence). DNA for the CDR3: TGCAGCGTAGGCCGACTAGCGGGAGGCCCCTACGAGCAGTACTTC. Its translation: CSVGRLAGGPYEQYF.

This clonotype has a count of ten or more. The chain links TRBV11-2 to TRBJ2-1; 11 bases agree with TRBD1. The V and J ends lost 3 bases and 4 bases, in that order; junction bases with no gene match: 2. The V gene's germline CDR1 is SGHAT and CDR2 FQNNGV. This CDR3 contains 15 residues. The CDR3 region is CASSFGQGAYNEQFF. CDR3 DNA: TGTGCCAGCAGCTTTGGACAGGGGGCATACAATGAGCAGTTCTTC.

The chain combines TRBV29-1 with TRBJ2-1, with TRBD2 identical over 11 bases. The CDR3 runs 16 residues. Looked up from germline, CDR1 is SQVTM and CDR2 is ANQGSEA. Unmatched junction bases numbered 11, after V lost 6 bases and J lost 4 bases. CDR3 residues: CSVDGTSGGEYNEQFF. The CDR3 DNA is TGCAGCGTCGATGGGACTAGCGGAGGGGAATACAATGAGCAGTTCTTC.

This chain joins TRBV10-3 and TRBJ1-1; D is possibly TRBD1 (5 bases). This CDR3 region has 16 residues. In germline, CDR1 is ENHRY, CDR2 SYGVKD. Trimming took 4 bases from V and 1 from J, leaving 16 bases between them. CDR3 sequence (DNA): TGTGCCATCAGTGGCCCCGGGGCAGGGACGAACACTGAAGCTTTCTTT. Its translation is CAISGPGAGTNTEAFF.

The chain uses TRBV29-1 and TRBJ2-1, with 8 bases that match TRBD2. Losses at the gene ends were 7 bases for V and 10 bases for J; bases not matched to a gene: 9. The CDR3 length is 12 residues. The germline V gene encodes CDR1 SQVTM and CDR2 ANQGSEA. CDR3 nucleotide sequence: TGCAGCGCGGGGGGGGCCGGGGGAGAGCAGTTCTTC. Its protein is CSAGGAGGEQFF.

This clonotype came up many times. The rearrangement joins TRBV19 to TRBJ2-7; D not certain. Trimming took 4 bases from V and 6 from J, leaving 7 bases between them. The CDR3 covers 11 residues. Germline CDR1 LNHDA, CDR2 SQIVND (reference sequence). CDR3 in amino acids: CASSTGSEQYF. The CDR3 DNA sequence: TGTGCCAGTAGTACCGGAAGCGAGCAGTACTTC.

J is TRBJ2-2 and V is TRBV15; 8 positions match TRBD1. V trimming: 1 base; J trimming: 2 bases; junction bases outside the gene matches: 3. The CDR3 extends over 16 amino acids. Germline V lookup: CDR1 LNHNV, CDR2 YYDKDF (reference sequence). CDR3 nucleotides: TGTGCCACCAGCAGAGGGACAGGGATCAACACCGGGGAGCTGTTTTTT. Translation: CATSRGTGINTGELFF.

The rearrangement joins TRBV19 to TRBJ2-7; D unresolved. The CDR3 covers 15 residues. In germline, CDR1 is LNHDA, CDR2 SQIVND (reference sequence). V was pared by 1 base and J by 3 bases, with 13 bases between. CDR3 in amino acids: CASSIGFGEVYEQYF. Written as DNA, the CDR3 is TGTGCCAGTAGTATAGGATTTGGGGAAGTCTACGAGCAGTACTTC. Full variable domain (missing parts from reference TRBV19 and TRBJ2-7): DGGITQSPKYLFRKEGQNVTLSCEQNLNHDAMYWYRQDPGQGLRLIYYSQIVNDFQKGDIAEGYSVSREKKESFPLTVTSAQKNPTAFYLCASSIGFGEVYEQYFGPGTRLTVT.

This clonotype came up many times. The chain couples TRBV10-3 to TRBJ2-7; 10 positions match TRBD2. The CDR3 spans 14 residues. Germline lookup yields CDR1 ENHRY and CDR2 SYGVKD. V gave up 5 bases and J gave up 5 bases; unmatched junction bases: 6. CDR3 in amino acids: CAISPGLAFHEQYF. The CDR3, as DNA: TGTGCCATCAGTCCGGGACTAGCGTTTCACGAGCAGTACTTC.

This clonotype was observed at least ten times. Written as DNA, the CDR3 is TGCGCCAGCAGCTTGTCCGGGACAGGGGATAATTCACCCCTCCACTTT. Amino acids: CASSLSGTGDNSPLHF. The chain carries TRBV5-1 and TRBJ1-6; 10 bases agree with TRBD1. The germline V gene encodes CDR1 SGHRS and CDR2 YFSETQ. V lost 1 base to trimming and J lost 5 bases; unmatched junction nucleotides: 3. This CDR3 spans 16 amino acids. Combining the CDR3 with reference TRBV5-1 and TRBJ1-6 gives the whole variable domain KAGVTQTPRYLIKTRGQQVTLSCSPISGHRSVSWYQQTPGQGLQFLFEYFSETQRNKGNFPGRFSGRQFSNSRSEMNVSTLELGDSALYLCASSLSGTGDNSPLHFGNGTRLTVT.

The J gene is TRBJ2-3, the V gene TRBV20-1; 14 bases are shared with TRBD2. Per the germline V gene, CDR1 is DFQATT and CDR2 is SNEGSKA (reference sequence). J gave up 0 bases and V 6 bases, and 11 bases lay outside the gene matches. This CDR3 has 18 residues. DNA for the CDR3: TGCAGTGCCGACGTCGGGACTAGCGGGAGTGCTAGCACAGATACGCAGTATTTT. Its translation is CSADVGTSGSASTDTQYF.

Notes on this clonotype: An end of the junction differs from the germline gene, which may be a read error. The V gene is TRBV25-1, the J gene TRBJ1-6, with D possibly matching TRBD1 (5 bases). This CDR3 comprises 15 residues. Per the germline V gene, CDR1 is MGHDK and CDR2 is SYGVNS. CDR3 in amino acids: CASSETREWDSPPHF. CDR3 in DNA: TGTGCCAGCAGTGAAACCAGGGAATGGGATTCACCCCCCCACTTT.

V and J are TRBV7-8 and TRBJ1-5, with D unresolved. This CDR3 is 12 amino acids long. CDR1 is SGHVS and CDR2 is FQNEAQ in the germline V gene. V lost 2 bases, J lost 6 bases, and 5 bases lay in between. The CDR3 bases are TGTGCCAGCAGCTTATACAGTCAGCCCCAGCATTTT. Translation: CASSLYSQPQHF. The whole variable domain, remainder taken from reference TRBV7-8 and TRBJ1-5, is GAGVSQSPRYKVAKRGQDVALRCDPISGHVSLFWYQQALGQGPEFLTYFQNEAQLDKSGLPSDRFFAERPEGSVSTLKIQRTQQEDSAVYLCASSLYSQPQHFGDGTRLSIL.

This clonotype was counted at least ten times. The chain couples TRBV19 to TRBJ1-1; D call uncertain. The V end lost 3 bases, the J end lost 1 base, and 12 bases lay between the germline ends. The CDR3 contains 15 residues. Germline CDR1 LNHDA, CDR2 SQIVND (reference sequence). The CDR3 coding sequence is TGTGCCAGTAGTATCGAGGGAGCGGAGAACACTGAAGCTTTCTTT. Translation gives CASSIEGAENTEAFF.